Presented here are 20 T cell receptor beta chains from one specimen sequenced in a study of blood T cell repertoires in COVID-19. Libraries were prepared by immunoSEQ multiplex PCR; TCRdb keeps only in-frame clonotypes and omits some of them. The sample carries tens of thousands of clones, 81% recorded once. Specimen: peripheral blood. The receptors come from a man at least 80 years old with active or convalescent COVID-19.

V is TRBV18 and J is TRBJ2-7, with 7 positions matching TRBD1. The V gene's germline CDR1 is KGHSH and CDR2 LQKENI. This CDR3 region has 13 residues. Trimming cost V 6 bases and J 3 bases; bases outside gene matches: 5. In nucleotides, the CDR3 is TGTGCCAGCTCCCGCGACAGGGACTACGAGCAGTACTTC. Protein sequence: CASSRDRDYEQYF.

V gene TRBV30 combines with J gene TRBJ1-1; D is perhaps TRBD1 (6 bases). CDR1 and CDR2 from the germline V gene are GTSNPN and SVGIG (reference sequence). Trimming removed 6 bases from V and 7 bases from J, with 12 bases in between. CDR3 length: 11 amino acids. The DNA for the CDR3 is TGTGCCTGCCCCCAGGGGAATGAAGCTTTCTTT. This gives the protein CACPQGNEAFF.

This clone was counted a few times. CDR3 sequence: CASSMADGYTF. CDR3 DNA sequence: TGTGCCAGCTCGATGGCGGATGGCTACACCTTC. V gene TRBV19 combines with J gene TRBJ1-2, with D hard to call. V was clipped by 9 bases and J by 6 bases, with 11 bases between them. The CDR3 is 11 amino acids. Germline V lookup: CDR1 LNHDA, CDR2 SQIVND (reference sequence).

J is TRBJ1-4 and V is TRBV19; D is perhaps TRBD1 (5 bases). Between the trimmed V and J ends, which lost 5 bases and 8 bases, there was a span of 12 bases. Germline V gives CDR1 LNHDA, CDR2 SQIVND (reference sequence). This CDR3 has 13 residues. DNA of the CDR3: TGTGCCAGTAGTTCAGGGAAAGGCGAAAAACTGTTTTTT. Translating gives CASSSGKGEKLFF.

The chain couples TRBV7-9 to TRBJ2-2, with TRBD1 matching over 8 bases. CDR3 length: 17 residues. V gave up 5 bases and J gave up 1 base; unmatched junction bases: 9. Germline V gene data show CDR1 as SEHNR and CDR2 as FQNEAQ (reference sequence). The CDR3 DNA reads TGTGCCAGCAGCCCCCTAATTGGACAGGGGAACACCGGGGAGCTGTTTTTT. It yields the protein CASSPLIGQGNTGELFF. The whole variable domain, filled in from reference TRBV7-9 and TRBJ2-2, reads DTGVSQNPRHKITKRGQNVTFRCDPISEHNRLYWYRQTLGQGPEFLTYFQNEAQLEKSRLLSDRFSAERPKGSFSTLEIQRTEQGDSAMYLCASSPLIGQGNTGELFFGEGSRLTVL.

This chain links TRBV14 with TRBJ2-1, with TRBD2 matching over 7 bases. The V gene's germline CDR1 is SGHDN and CDR2 FVKESK. Trimming at V came to 1 base and at J to 16 bases, leaving 13 bases not matched to a gene. The length of the CDR3 is 14 residues. The DNA of the CDR3 is TGTGCCAGCAGCCAAGGGGGAGGGGCCCGTTCCCAATTCTTC. This gives the protein CASSQGGGARSQFF.

J is TRBJ1-1 and V is TRBV12-2; no check of the table's D call, TRBD1, against the DNA was made. TRBV12-2 is reported as a pseudogene. The CDR3 runs 15 residues. CDR3 sequence (DNA): TGTGCAAGTCGCCCACCGACAGGGACGAACACTGAAGCTTTCTTT. This encodes CASRPPTGTNTEAFF.

The chain employs TRBV2 and TRBJ1-1, with a possible D match to TRBD1 (5 bases). The germline CDR1 and CDR2 sequences are SNHLY and FYNNEI. The CDR3 extends over 11 amino acids. V lost 5 bases to trimming and J lost 10 bases, with 11 bases between them. The CDR3 loop reads CASSRTNRAFF. CDR3 sequence (DNA): TGTGCCAGCAGTCGGACAAACCGAGCTTTCTTT.

The chain combines TRBV4-2 with TRBJ1-3; D is possibly TRBD1 (5 bases). V lost 0 bases and J 4 bases, leaving 10 bases between the germline ends. The CDR3 spans 15 residues. Germline CDR1 reads LGHNA; CDR2 reads YNFKEQ. The CDR3 region has the DNA TGTGCCAGCAGCCAAGACGCAGGGCCAGGAAACACCATATATTTT. It specifies CASSQDAGPGNTIYF.

The V call is TRBV4-1, the J call TRBJ1-2; 9 bases are shared with TRBD1. J was trimmed by 4 bases and V by 5 bases; bases with no gene match: 8. This CDR3 is 15 amino acids long. Germline values: CDR1 MGHRA, CDR2 YSYEKL. The CDR3 spells CASSEGQGNVYGYTF. As DNA, the CDR3 is TGCGCCAGCAGCGAAGGACAGGGGAACGTCTATGGCTACACCTTC.

This clone occurred a few times. The chain joins TRBV6-5 to TRBJ2-2; no definite D call. The CDR3 is 15 residues long. Germline V gene sequence: CDR1 MNHEY, CDR2 SVGAGI. Trimming removed 6 bases from V and 1 base from J, with 12 bases in between. The CDR3 region is CASSPTSGNTGELFF. CDR3 coding DNA: TGTGCCAGCAGCCCCACCTCAGGGAACACCGGGGAGCTGTTTTTT.

The V and J genes are TRBV21-1 and TRBJ2-7; TRBD2 is the table's D call and was not checked against the DNA. TRBV21-1 is given as a pseudogene. The CDR3 has 14 amino acids. CDR3 in amino acids: CASSLSSGGVEQYF. The CDR3 coding sequence is TGTGCCAGCTCGCTTAGTAGCGGGGGGGTCGAGCAGTACTTC.

The V gene is TRBV9, the J gene TRBJ2-2, with D tentatively TRBD1 (6 bases). This CDR3 is 17 amino acids long. The germline V and J ends were trimmed by 4 bases and 5 bases, with 21 bases remaining between them. The V gene's germline CDR1 is SGDLS and CDR2 YYNGEE. The CDR3 reads CASSPSGVGMRTGELFF. CDR3 in DNA: TGTGCCAGCAGCCCCTCAGGGGTAGGGATGAGGACCGGGGAGCTGTTTTTT. Looking up the rest from reference TRBV9 and TRBJ2-2 gives the full variable domain: DSGVTQTPKHLITATGQRVTLRCSPRSGDLSVYWYQQSLDQGLQFLIQYYNGEERAKGNILERFSAQQFPDLHSELNLSSLELGDSALYFCASSPSGVGMRTGELFFGEGSRLTVL.

The chain links TRBV19 to TRBJ2-2, with 8 bases aligning to TRBD1. J lost 1 base, V lost 4 bases, and 2 bases had no gene match. This CDR3 comprises 15 residues. In germline, CDR1 is LNHDA, CDR2 SQIVND (reference sequence). The CDR3 region is CASSKGTGNTGELFF. The CDR3 DNA is TGTGCCAGTAGTAAGGGGACAGGGAACACCGGGGAGCTGTTTTTT.

This chain joins TRBV24-1 and TRBJ2-3; 7 bases match TRBD1. CDR1 KGHDR and CDR2 SFDVKD come from the germline V gene. The CDR3 is 15 amino acids. Trimming took 3 bases from V and 1 from J; bases not matched to a gene: 3. CDR3 sequence reads: CATSDVGQGTDTQYF. The DNA of the CDR3 is TGTGCCACCAGTGATGTCGGACAGGGCACAGATACGCAGTATTTT.

The chain couples TRBV5-1 to TRBJ1-2, with 7 bases matching TRBD1. Germline trimming cut 4 bases from V and 6 bases from J; bases unmatched to any gene: 6. CDR1 and CDR2 (germline): SGHRS, YFSETQ. The CDR3 totals 13 residues. The CDR3 DNA is TGCGCCAGCAGCGTAACAGGGGAGGATGGCTACACCTTC. The encoded protein is CASSVTGEDGYTF.

The chain couples TRBV10-1 to TRBJ1-1; 7 bases line up with TRBD1. The germline gives CDR1 WNHNN, CDR2 SYGVQD (reference sequence). This CDR3 region has 14 residues. V gave up 6 bases and J gave up 1 base; unmatched junction bases: 5. CDR3 coding DNA: TGCGCCAGCAGCCGAGGGACAGAGAACACTGAAGCTTTCTTT. Translated, it gives CASSRGTENTEAFF.

The count of this clone is one. The chain joins TRBV7-9 to TRBJ2-7; 7 bases are shared with TRBD2. The CDR3 spans 17 residues. V shed 4 bases, J shed 4 bases, and the junction held 16 bases outside the gene matches. Germline CDR1 reads SEHNR; CDR2 reads FQNEAQ (reference sequence). The CDR3 loop reads CASSYRGGSGLFYEQYF. The CDR3 nucleotides read TGTGCCAGCAGCTACCGGGGAGGGTCAGGGCTTTTTTACGAGCAGTACTTC.

This chain uses TRBV3-1 (or the pseudogene TRBV3-2) with TRBJ1-2, with D maybe TRBD1 (6 bases). V was cut by 4 bases and J by 0 bases, with 15 bases left in between. Germline lookup yields CDR1 LGHDT and CDR2 YNNKEL (reference sequence). This CDR3 is 16 amino acids long. The CDR3, as DNA: TGTGCCAGCAGCCTTACCACAGGGAGAGCTAACTATGGCTACACCTTC. Translating gives CASSLTTGRANYGYTF.

This chain joins TRBV7-8 and TRBJ1-5, with D possibly TRBD1 on 6 matching bases. Germline V CDR1 and CDR2: SGHVS, FQNEAQ. CDR3 length: 15 amino acids. Trimming took off 0 bases at V and 3 bases at J, with 9 bases between the two ends. CDR3: CASSLAAGANQPQHF. CDR3 DNA: TGTGCCAGCAGCTTAGCGGCAGGGGCCAATCAGCCCCAGCATTTT.